This T cell receptor beta chain comes out of a study of blood T cell repertoires in COVID-19. Study as a whole: Sites across the United States, Italy and Spain contributed samples from acute and convalescent COVID-19. The analysed material was cDNA or gDNA that came from T cells, B-cell-depleted T cells, or PBMCs.

J gave up 6 bases and V 4 bases, and 16 bases lay outside the gene matches. The germline CDR1 and CDR2 sequences are SGHVS and FNYEAQ. The CDR3 contains 18 residues. In the study's own analysis: Reference gene primer amplification gave estimated nucleated cell counts. The repertoire was sequenced with immunoSEQ multiplex PCR; TCRdb's copy has only in-frame clones and lacks some. The V and J calls and clone size were taken over from that table, and D and trimming were inferred from the DNA. The profile shows 250,000 or so clones, roughly 90% of them singletons. The chain links TRBV7-6 to TRBJ2-2; TRBD1 matches at 8 bases. The sequencing sample was made of peripheral blood. The source is a woman in her 40s who had recovered from COVID-19. The CDR3 loop reads CASSSRDRLYGSSGELFF. The CDR3 DNA reads as TGTGCCAGCAGCTCCCGGGACAGGCTTTATGGGAGTTCCGGGGAGCTGTTTTTT.